These 27 T cell receptor beta chains came from one sample sequenced in a study of somatic mutations in cytotoxic T cells in rheumatoid arthritis. Assay used: immunoSEQ multiplex PCR; TCRdb lists only in-frame clones, some missing. The repertoire holds 25,000 to 30,000 clones, with around 87% as singletons. The sequencing sample was made of CD8+ T cells sorted from blood. All receptors come from an adult with rheumatoid arthritis.

The chain has TRBV6-5 and TRBJ1-5; D unresolved. Germline CDR1 and CDR2: MNHEY and SVGAGI. The CDR3 is 13 amino acids. V dropped 5 bases and J dropped 1 base, with 6 bases sitting between them. The CDR3 nucleotides read TGTGCCAGCAGTCTAGGGAGCAATCAGCCCCAGCATTTT. Encoded protein: CASSLGSNQPQHF.

The J gene is TRBJ2-1, the V gene TRBV7-9; D uncertain. The germline gives CDR1 SEHNR, CDR2 FQNEAQ (reference sequence). V gave up 3 bases and J gave up 2 bases, with 11 bases separating them. The CDR3 runs 15 residues. This CDR3 reads CASSFFGLTYNEQFF. The CDR3 nucleotides are TGTGCCAGCAGCTTCTTCGGGTTGACCTACAATGAGCAGTTCTTC.

This clone was seen just once. The CDR3 region has the DNA TGTGCCAGCAGCCTGGGAAAGGACAGGCTCTCCTACGAGCAGTACTTC. This gives the protein CASSLGKDRLSYEQYF. This chain joins TRBV5-4 and TRBJ2-7; TRBD1 matches 7 bases. Unmatched junction bases numbered 10, after V lost 4 bases and J lost 0 bases. The germline gives CDR1 SGHNT, CDR2 YYREEE (reference sequence). This CDR3 contains 16 residues.

CDR3 protein: CASRNSNQPQHF. DNA for the CDR3: TGTGCCAGCCGGAATAGCAATCAGCCCCAGCATTTT. The chain employs TRBV28 and TRBJ1-5, with D uncertain. Germline V gene sequence: CDR1 MDHEN, CDR2 SYDVKM. The CDR3 runs to 12 residues. The V end was cut by 8 bases, the J end by 0 bases, with 5 bases between.

The chain joins TRBV27 to TRBJ2-7; no definite D call. V shed 3 bases and J shed 3 bases, with 12 bases lying between them. The CDR3 consists of 14 residues. Germline V gene sequence: CDR1 MNHEY, CDR2 SMNVEV (reference sequence). In DNA form, the CDR3 reads TGTGCCAGCAGTTTTAGATCGGTTTACTACGAGCAGTACTTC. This sequence encodes CASSFRSVYYEQYF.

The chain couples TRBV6-1 to TRBJ1-5; D not certain. V was clipped by 4 bases and J by 2 bases, with 12 bases between them. There are 15 residues in the CDR3. From germline, CDR1 is MNHNS and CDR2 SASEGT. The CDR3, as DNA: TGTGCCAGCAGTGCCGTTACCGGGGGCAATCAGCCCCAGCATTTT. Amino acids: CASSAVTGGNQPQHF.

The V and J genes are TRBV25-1 and TRBJ2-1; D not certain. The germline V gene has CDR1 MGHDK and CDR2 SYGVNS. Trimming removed 3 bases from V and 1 base from J, with 7 bases in between. The CDR3 consists of 14 residues. The CDR3 loop is CASSERPSYNEQFF. The CDR3 DNA reads TGTGCCAGCAGTGAGAGGCCTTCCTACAATGAGCAGTTCTTC.

The V gene is TRBV10-3, the J gene TRBJ1-2, with TRBD1 matching over 8 bases. The trim removed 0 bases at V and 6 bases at J, leaving 6 bases unmatched. The length of the CDR3 is 15 residues. The germline V gene encodes CDR1 ENHRY and CDR2 SYGVKD. CDR3 bases: TGTGCCATCAGTGAGTCAAGCACAGGGGGTGATGGCTACACCTTC. It translates to CAISESSTGGDGYTF.

This clone appeared a single time. This chain connects TRBV4-3 to TRBJ1-2; D remains unclear. V lost 0 bases, J lost 4 bases, and 12 bases lay in between. Germline CDR1 LGHNA, CDR2 YSLEER. The CDR3 extends over 15 amino acids. As DNA, the CDR3 is TGCGCCAGCAGCCAAGATCGGGCACTATCCTATGGCTACACCTTC. This sequence encodes CASSQDRALSYGYTF.

This clone was counted a single time. The chain employs TRBV6-5 and TRBJ1-2; 10 nucleotides align to TRBD1. Germline V gene sequence: CDR1 MNHEY, CDR2 SVGAGI. Trimming took 0 bases from V and 5 from J; bases not matched to a gene: 3. The CDR3 totals 15 residues. This CDR3 is CASSYSGQGIYGYTF. DNA of the CDR3: TGTGCCAGCAGTTACTCGGGACAGGGGATTTATGGCTACACCTTC.

This chain connects TRBV30 to TRBJ2-1; 7 nucleotides match TRBD2. This CDR3 comprises 12 residues. V shed 3 bases, J shed 8 bases, and the junction held 4 bases outside the gene matches. The germline gives CDR1 GTSNPN, CDR2 SVGIG (reference sequence). The DNA of the CDR3 is TGTGCCTGGAGCGCGGGAGTTCATGAGCAGTTCTTC. It codes for CAWSAGVHEQFF.

This chain uses TRBV19 with TRBJ2-6; the D is unclear. The CDR3 length is 15 residues. The V end lost 3 bases, the J end lost 0 bases, and 6 bases lay between the germline ends. In germline, CDR1 is LNHDA, CDR2 SQIVND (reference sequence). CDR3 region: CASSMWDSGANVLTF. The CDR3 DNA follows: TGTGCCAGTAGTATGTGGGACTCTGGGGCCAACGTCCTGACTTTC.

J is TRBJ2-7 and V is TRBV5-6; D is unresolved. V lost 1 base and J lost 2, with 1 base in between. Per germline, CDR1 SGHDT and CDR2 YYEEEE. CDR3 length equals 11 residues. The CDR3 region is CASSLTYEQYF. The CDR3 nucleotides read TGTGCCAGCAGCTTGACCTACGAGCAGTACTTC.

This clone was found a few times. The chain recombines TRBV5-6 with TRBJ1-5; the D is unclear. CDR3 size: 14 residues. Germline V lookup: CDR1 SGHDT, CDR2 YYEEEE. V lost 4 bases and J lost 1, with 9 bases in between. CDR3 DNA sequence: TGTGCCAGCAGCGTTACAGAGAGCAATCAGCCCCAGCATTTT. It encodes CASSVTESNQPQHF.

The chain couples TRBV18 to TRBJ2-1, with a weak D call TRBD1 (6 bases). V was cut by 1 base and J by 8 bases, with 15 bases left in between. Looked up from germline, CDR1 is KGHSH and CDR2 is LQKENI. The CDR3 extends over 15 amino acids. CDR3 in amino acids: CASSPRTDVRDEQFF. The CDR3 DNA reads TGTGCCAGCTCACCACGGACAGACGTCAGGGATGAGCAGTTCTTC.

DNA of the CDR3: TGTGCCAGTAGCAGGGCGGGGGCTGAGAGCTACAATGAGCAGTTCTTC. Protein product: CASSRAGAESYNEQFF. This chain links TRBV19 with TRBJ2-1; maybe TRBD2 (7 bases). Per germline, CDR1 LNHDA and CDR2 SQIVND (reference sequence). Deletions cut 6 bases from V and 3 bases from J, with 18 bases between. The CDR3 sequence is 16 residues long.

The chain uses TRBV27 and TRBJ2-3, with a weak D call TRBD1 (6 bases). Trimming took 1 base from V and 4 from J, leaving 12 bases between them. This CDR3 comprises 15 residues. Germline CDR1 and CDR2: MNHEY and SMNVEV (reference sequence). CDR3: CASSLFTGSADTQYF. The CDR3 nucleotides read TGTGCCAGCAGTTTATTTACAGGGAGCGCAGATACGCAGTATTTT.

The chain carries TRBV4-1 and TRBJ1-5; TRBD1 aligns across 9 bases. Germline V gives CDR1 MGHRA, CDR2 YSYEKL. This CDR3 has 14 residues. The V and J ends lost 4 bases and 7 bases, in that order; junction bases with no gene match: 5. The CDR3 spells CASSPDRGRQPQHF. CDR3 nucleotides: TGCGCCAGCAGCCCGGACAGGGGACGCCAGCCCCAGCATTTT.

The J gene is TRBJ1-2, the V gene TRBV4-2; possibly TRBD1 for D (5 bases). V shed 3 bases and J shed 3 bases, with 11 bases lying between them. The CDR3 is 14 amino acids. In germline, CDR1 is LGHNA, CDR2 YNFKEQ. The CDR3 reads CASSHLQVHYGYTF. The CDR3 DNA follows: TGTGCCAGCAGCCACTTACAGGTGCACTATGGCTACACCTTC.

The V and J genes are TRBV4-1 and TRBJ2-7; 10 nucleotides line up with TRBD1. CDR3 length: 16 residues. J gave up 5 bases and V 0 bases, and 7 bases lay outside the gene matches. Per germline, CDR1 MGHRA and CDR2 YSYEKL. CDR3 DNA sequence: TGCGCCAGCAGCCAAGACGCCGGGACAGGGGCTGACGAGCAGTACTTC. Amino acid sequence: CASSQDAGTGADEQYF.

The chain is built from TRBV25-1 and TRBJ1-4, with 8 bases that match TRBD1. Germline CDR1 MGHDK, CDR2 SYGVNS. J was trimmed by 8 bases and V by 5 bases; bases with no gene match: 7. The CDR3 is 14 residues long. The CDR3 protein is CASSPGQGREKLFF. CDR3 bases: TGTGCCAGCAGTCCCGGACAGGGAAGAGAAAAACTGTTTTTT.

The chain has TRBV5-1 and TRBJ2-1, with a possible D match to TRBD2 (6 bases). V was shortened by 4 bases and J by 1 base, with 21 bases between the two germline ends. CDR1 is SGHRS, CDR2 YFSETQ, per germline. This CDR3 region has 18 residues. This CDR3 reads CASSGPPGLRISYNEQFF. The CDR3 DNA follows: TGCGCCAGCAGCGGCCCCCCGGGACTCCGGATTTCCTACAATGAGCAGTTCTTC.

The chain has TRBV6-5 and TRBJ1-2; 8 bases map to TRBD1. V gave up 1 base and J gave up 3 bases; unmatched junction bases: 1. The germline V gene encodes CDR1 MNHEY and CDR2 SVGAGI. The CDR3 loop spans 14 amino acids. CDR3 sequence: CASSYLDRDYGYTF. CDR3 nucleotides: TGTGCCAGCAGTTACTTGGACAGGGACTATGGCTACACCTTC.

The rearrangement uses TRBV7-6 and TRBJ2-1; TRBD1 or TRBD2 may be the D gene (5 bases each). The CDR3 runs to 12 residues. The V and J ends lost 5 bases and 12 bases respectively, with 14 bases between them. Looked up from germline, CDR1 is SGHVS and CDR2 is FNYEAQ. CDR3 bases: TGTGCCAGCAGCCCAACTGGGGGTAGGCAGTTCTTC. Amino acid sequence: CASSPTGGRQFF.

The V and J genes are TRBV7-6 and TRBJ2-5; 9 bases match TRBD2. The V segment lost 5 bases and the J segment 4 bases; nucleotides outside the gene matches: 8. CDR1 and CDR2 (germline): SGHVS, FNYEAQ. The CDR3 has 15 residues. The DNA of the CDR3 is TGTGCCAGCAGCACAATAGCGGGGGAAGGAGAGACCCAGTACTTC. Translated: CASSTIAGEGETQYF.

The CDR3 loop reads CASSFGGSVHEQYF. DNA for the CDR3: TGTGCCAGCAGCTTCGGGGGGAGCGTCCACGAGCAGTACTTC. The chain uses TRBV7-9 and TRBJ2-7; 7 nucleotides align to TRBD2. The J segment lost 5 bases and the V segment lost 3 bases, leaving 7 bases of the junction unmatched. This CDR3 comprises 14 residues. Germline values: CDR1 SEHNR, CDR2 FQNEAQ (reference sequence).

This chain uses TRBV4-1 with TRBJ2-6, with D hard to call. CDR1 is MGHRA and CDR2 is YSYEKL in the germline V gene. V lost 2 bases, J lost 0 bases, and 5 bases lay in between. The CDR3 has 15 residues. The DNA of the CDR3 is TGCGCCAGCAGCCAAACACCCTCTGGGGCCAACGTCCTGACTTTC. Its translation: CASSQTPSGANVLTF.